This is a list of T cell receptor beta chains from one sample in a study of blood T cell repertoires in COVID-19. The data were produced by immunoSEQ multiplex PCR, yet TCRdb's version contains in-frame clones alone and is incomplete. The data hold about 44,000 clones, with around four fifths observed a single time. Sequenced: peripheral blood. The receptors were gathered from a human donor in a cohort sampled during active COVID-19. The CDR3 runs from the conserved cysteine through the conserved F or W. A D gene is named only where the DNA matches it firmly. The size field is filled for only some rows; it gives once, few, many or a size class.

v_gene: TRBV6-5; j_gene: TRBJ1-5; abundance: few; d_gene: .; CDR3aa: CASTGPSGQPQHF; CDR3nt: TGTGCCAGCACCGGACCGAGCGGGCAGCCCCAGCATTTT
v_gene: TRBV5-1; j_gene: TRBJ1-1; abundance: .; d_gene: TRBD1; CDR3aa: CASSLRQGNTEAFF; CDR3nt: TGCGCCAGCAGCTTACGACAGGGGAACACTGAAGCTTTCTTT
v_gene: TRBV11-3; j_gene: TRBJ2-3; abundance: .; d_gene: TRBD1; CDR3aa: CASSLDGQGTDTQYF; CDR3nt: TGTGCCAGCAGCTTGGATGGACAGGGCACAGATACGCAGTATTTT
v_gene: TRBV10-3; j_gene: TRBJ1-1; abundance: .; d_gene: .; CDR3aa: CAISGAGTEAFF; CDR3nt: TGTGCCATCAGTGGGGCAGGGACTGAAGCTTTCTTT
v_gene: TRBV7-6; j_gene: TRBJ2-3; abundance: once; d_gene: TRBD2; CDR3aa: CASSLNNGGDTDTQYF; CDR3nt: TGTGCCAGCAGCTTAAATAACGGGGGGGACACAGATACGCAGTATTTT
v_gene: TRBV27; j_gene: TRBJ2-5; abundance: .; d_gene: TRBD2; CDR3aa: CASSLSGGQETQYF; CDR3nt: TGTGCCAGCAGTTTATCGGGGGGGCAAGAGACCCAGTACTTC
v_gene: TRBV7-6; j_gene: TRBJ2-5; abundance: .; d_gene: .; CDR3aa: CASSLSTDLYQETQYF; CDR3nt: TGTGCCAGCAGCTTAAGCACAGACCTGTACCAAGAGACCCAGTACTTC
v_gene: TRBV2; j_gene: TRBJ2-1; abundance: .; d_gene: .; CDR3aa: CAINRGQSSYNEQFF; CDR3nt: TGTGCCATTAACCGGGGTCAGAGCTCCTACAATGAGCAGTTCTTC
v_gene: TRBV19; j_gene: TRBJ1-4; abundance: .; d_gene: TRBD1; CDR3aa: CASSIQGDGEKLFF; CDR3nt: TGTGCCAGTAGTATCCAGGGGGATGGTGAAAAACTGTTTTTT
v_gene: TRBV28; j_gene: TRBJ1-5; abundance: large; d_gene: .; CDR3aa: CASSEQGAGNQPQHF; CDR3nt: TGTGCCAGCAGTGAACAGGGTGCCGGCAATCAGCCCCAGCATTTT
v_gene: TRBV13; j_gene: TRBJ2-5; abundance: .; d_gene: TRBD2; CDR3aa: CASAPGGLAGGPETQYF; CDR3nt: TGTGCCAGCGCCCCTGGGGGACTAGCGGGGGGGCCGGAGACCCAGTACTTC
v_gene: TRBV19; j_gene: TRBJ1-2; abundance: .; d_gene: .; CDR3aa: CASSGGTYGYTF; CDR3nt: TGTGCCAGTAGTGGAGGCACCTATGGCTACACCTTC
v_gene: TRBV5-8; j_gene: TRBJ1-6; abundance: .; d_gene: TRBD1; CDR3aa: CASSLEVTGVSPLHF; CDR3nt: TGTGCCAGCAGCTTGGAAGTGACAGGGGTTTCACCCCTCCACTTT
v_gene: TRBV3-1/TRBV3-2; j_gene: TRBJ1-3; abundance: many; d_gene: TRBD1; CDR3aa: CASSQGTGGSGNTIYF; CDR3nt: TGTGCCAGCAGCCAAGGCACAGGGGGCTCTGGAAACACCATATATTTT
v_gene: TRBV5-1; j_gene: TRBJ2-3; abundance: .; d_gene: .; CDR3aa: CASSQVGTDTQYF; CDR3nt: TGCGCCAGCAGCCAGGTAGGAACAGATACGCAGTATTTT
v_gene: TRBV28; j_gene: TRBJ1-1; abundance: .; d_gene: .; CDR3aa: CASSRTQGSTEAFF; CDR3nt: TGTGCCAGCAGCCGAACCCAGGGGAGCACTGAAGCTTTCTTT
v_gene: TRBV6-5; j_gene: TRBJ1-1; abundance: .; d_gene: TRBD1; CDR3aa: CASKTGDYTEAFF; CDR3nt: TGTGCCAGCAAAACAGGGGACTACACTGAAGCTTTCTTT
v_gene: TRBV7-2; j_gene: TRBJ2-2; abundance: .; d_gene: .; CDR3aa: CASSLFPGANTGELFF; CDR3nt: TGTGCCAGCAGCTTATTTCCGGGGGCGAACACCGGGGAGCTGTTTTTT
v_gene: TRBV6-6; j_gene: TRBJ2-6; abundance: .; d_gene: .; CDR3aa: CASSLQGGGANVLTF; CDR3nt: TGTGCCAGCAGCCTACAGGGTGGGGGGGCCAACGTCCTGACTTTC
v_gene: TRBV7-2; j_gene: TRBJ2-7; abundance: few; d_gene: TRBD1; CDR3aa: CASSPRTGVAYEQYF; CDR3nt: TGTGCCAGCAGCCCGCGGACAGGGGTCGCCTACGAGCAGTACTTC
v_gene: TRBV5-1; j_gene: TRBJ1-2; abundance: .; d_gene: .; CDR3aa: CASSPSAGALYGYTF; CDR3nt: TGCGCCAGCAGCCCCTCGGCAGGGGCCCTTTATGGCTACACCTTC
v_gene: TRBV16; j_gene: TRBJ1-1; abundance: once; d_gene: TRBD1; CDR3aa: CASSQSGTGGGNTEAFF; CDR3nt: TGTGCCAGCAGCCAATCCGGGACAGGGGGAGGGAACACTGAAGCTTTCTTT
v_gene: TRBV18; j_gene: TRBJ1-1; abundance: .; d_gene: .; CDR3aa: CASSPQGEVGTEAFF; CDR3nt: TGTGCCAGCTCACCGCAAGGGGAAGTGGGAACTGAAGCTTTCTTT
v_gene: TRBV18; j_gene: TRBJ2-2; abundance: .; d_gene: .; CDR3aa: CASSPARLGNTGELFF; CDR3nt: TGTGCCAGCTCACCAGCACGACTAGGGAACACCGGGGAGCTGTTTTTT
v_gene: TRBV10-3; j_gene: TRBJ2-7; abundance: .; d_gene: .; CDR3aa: CAIRQGSEQYF; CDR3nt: TGTGCCATCAGGCAGGGGTCCGAGCAGTACTTC
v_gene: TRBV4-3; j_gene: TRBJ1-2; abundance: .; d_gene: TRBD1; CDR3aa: CASSLLTPDRGRWGYTF; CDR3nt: TGCGCCAGCAGTCTGCTTACCCCAGACAGGGGAAGATGGGGCTACACCTTC
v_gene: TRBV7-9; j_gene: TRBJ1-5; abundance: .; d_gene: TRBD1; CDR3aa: CASSRDSLQPQHF; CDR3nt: TGTGCCAGCAGCCGGGACAGCCTTCAGCCCCAGCATTTT
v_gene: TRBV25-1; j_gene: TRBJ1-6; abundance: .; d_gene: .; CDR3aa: CASSESRQFAPNSPLHF; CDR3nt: TGTGCCAGCAGTGAATCCAGACAGTTTGCCCCAAATTCACCCCTCCACTTT
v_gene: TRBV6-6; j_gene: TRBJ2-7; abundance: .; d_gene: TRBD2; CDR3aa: CATTPGGEKTGEQYF; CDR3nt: TGTGCCACCACACCGGGAGGAGAAAAAACGGGCGAGCAGTACTTC
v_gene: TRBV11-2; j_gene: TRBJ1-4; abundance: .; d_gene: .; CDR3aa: CASSPRTGANEKLFF; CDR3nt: TGTGCCAGCAGCCCTCGCACGGGGGCTAATGAAAAACTGTTTTTT
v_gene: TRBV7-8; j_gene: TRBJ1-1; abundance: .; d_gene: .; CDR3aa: CASSPAGVYTEAFF; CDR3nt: TGTGCCAGCAGCCCCGCGGGGGTCTACACTGAAGCTTTCTTT